This T cell receptor beta chain was retrieved from a study of blood T cell repertoires in COVID-19. The wider study: COVID-19 samples, acute and convalescent, were from the United States, Italy and Spain. PBMCs, B-cell-depleted T cells, or T cells provided the cDNA or gDNA that made up the material.

The authors' processing: For nucleated cells, counts were estimated from reference gene primer amplification. Assay used: immunoSEQ multiplex PCR; TCRdb lists only in-frame clones, some missing. V, J and clone size are those of that table, while D and trimming were read from the DNA. The table records approximately 300,000 clones, around 90% of them present only once. The V gene end was trimmed by 3 bases and the J gene end by 6 bases; junction bases not matched to a gene: 6. Germline assignment: CDR1 SEHNR and CDR2 FQNEAQ (reference sequence). The CDR3 consists of 16 residues. The source material was peripheral blood. This chain links TRBV7-9 with TRBJ1-5; 12 bases agree with TRBD1. This clonotype was sampled from a woman between 35 and 50 years old with acute or convalescent COVID-19. CDR3 sequence: CASSLGGQGASQPQHF. The CDR3 nucleotides read TGTGCCAGCAGCTTGGGGGGACAGGGGGCAAGTCAGCCCCAGCATTTT.